One and the same sample provided the 21 T cell receptor beta chains below, sequenced in a study of CD8 T cells in ankylosing spondylitis. TCRdb ran MiXCR on the 5' RACE reads and lists one entry per CDR3 protein. The profile covers fewer than 750,000 distinct CDR3 sequences, with about 20% appearing a single time and roughly a fifth taken by the ten largest. Antigen specificity for these receptors is unknown. Study results and limitations: A TCR beta motif made of several highly homologous variants seemed typical of ankylosing spondylitis blood.

The sequencing input was blood, either unsorted or a sorted T cell fraction (not recorded which). All receptors derive from a male donor with ankylosing spondylitis.

This clonotype came up a few times. A read error may explain this, as a much larger clone is one base away. The chain links TRBV6-2 or TRBV6-3 to TRBJ2-6; unclear D gene. This CDR3 comprises 13 residues. Germline CDR1 and CDR2: MNHEY and SVGEGT. The CDR3 loop reads CATSYSGANVLTF. CDR3 DNA sequence: TGTGCCACCAGTTACTCTGGGGCCAACGTCCTGACTTTC.

The CDR3 nucleotides read TGCAGCGTTCCATCTTCGAATGAGCAGTTCTTC. It specifies CSVPSSNEQFF. The chain employs TRBV29-1 and TRBJ2-1; D gene unclear. The V gene's germline CDR1 is SQVTM and CDR2 ANQGSEA. Trimming left V 5 bases short and J 7 bases short, with 9 bases between. The CDR3 consists of 11 residues.

The table lists this clonotype with a few counts. CDR3 region: CASSSLGQQDEGELFF. The CDR3 DNA follows: TGTGCCAGCAGCTCCCTGGGACAGCAAGATGAAGGGGAGCTGTTTTTT. The rearrangement uses TRBV7-9 and TRBJ2-2, with 7 nucleotides matching TRBD1. Losses at the gene ends were 4 bases for V and 8 bases for J; bases not matched to a gene: 13. The CDR3 is made up of 16 amino acids. Germline V lookup: CDR1 SEHNR, CDR2 FQNEAQ (reference sequence).

V gene TRBV12-3 or TRBV12-4 combines with J gene TRBJ1-1; tentative D call: TRBD1 (5 bases). The CDR3 runs 15 residues. Trimming pared 5 bases from V and 5 bases from J, leaving 18 bases between. The CDR3 DNA follows: TGTGCCAGCAGTCTCCCCGGGACTCCGAGGACTGAAGCTTTCTTT. Protein product: CASSLPGTPRTEAFF.

This chain joins TRBV24-1 and TRBJ2-1; D remains ambiguous. The CDR3 is 13 amino acids. Germline V gene sequence: CDR1 KGHDR, CDR2 SFDVKD. V was cut by 6 bases and J by 8 bases, with 13 bases left in between. CDR3 coding DNA: TGTGCCACCAGTCCCTTGGGGTGGGATGAGCAGTTCTTC. Amino acid sequence: CATSPLGWDEQFF.

The CDR3, as DNA: TGCAGTGCTTACGGGACAGGGGGCCGATCACCCCTCCACTTT. This encodes CSAYGTGGRSPLHF. The genes are TRBV20-1 and TRBJ1-6; TRBD1 agrees at 12 bases. Germline CDR1 DFQATT, CDR2 SNEGSKA (reference sequence). The CDR3 has 14 residues. Trimming at V came to 5 bases and at J to 10 bases, leaving 6 bases not matched to a gene.

This clonotype was counted ten times or more. V usage is TRBV4-2 and J usage is TRBJ2-2; D is uncertain. Trimming pared 4 bases from V and 5 bases from J, leaving 11 bases between. Germline V gene sequence: CDR1 LGHNA, CDR2 YNFKEQ. The CDR3 loop spans 14 amino acids. CDR3 sequence (DNA): TGTGCCAGCAGCCTCATCCAGACTACCGGGGAGCTGTTTTTT. The encoded protein is CASSLIQTTGELFF.

This clonotype appeared a few times. The chain uses TRBV12-3 or TRBV12-4 and TRBJ1-6; D remains unclear. V was cut by 2 bases and J by 6 bases, with 5 bases left in between. This CDR3 region has 13 residues. The CDR3 is CASSLSSNSPLHF. CDR3 coding DNA: TGTGCCAGCAGTTTATCAAGTAATTCACCCCTCCACTTT.

This chain's CDR3 is CASSPGDRGFPEAFF. DNA of the CDR3: TGTGCCAGCTCACCAGGGGACAGGGGGTTCCCTGAAGCTTTCTTT. The V and J genes are TRBV18 and TRBJ1-1, with 11 bases matching TRBD1. The CDR3 sequence is 15 residues long. Germline assignment: CDR1 KGHSH and CDR2 LQKENI. Trimming cost V 2 bases and J 6 bases; bases outside gene matches: 5.

V usage is TRBV5-1 and J usage is TRBJ2-6, with D uncertain. The germline gives CDR1 SGHRS, CDR2 YFSETQ. The V end was cut by 3 bases, the J end by 0 bases, with 10 bases between. CDR3 length: 16 amino acids. CDR3 loop: CASSSSGFSGANVLTF. The CDR3 region has the DNA TGCGCCAGCAGCTCATCCGGGTTCTCTGGGGCCAACGTCCTGACTTTC.

This clonotype showed up just a few times. The chain uses TRBV6-5 and TRBJ1-1; 8 bases line up with TRBD1. CDR1 MNHEY and CDR2 SVGAGI come from the germline V gene. The CDR3 is made up of 15 amino acids. The J segment lost 5 bases and the V segment lost 4 bases, leaving 9 bases of the junction unmatched. In DNA, the CDR3 is TGTGCCAGCAGTTCCCCGGACAGGGACGGGACTGAAGCTTTCTTT. Its translation: CASSSPDRDGTEAFF.

This clonotype was counted a few times. The chain employs TRBV6-1 and TRBJ1-2, with 7 bases that match TRBD1. CDR1 MNHNS and CDR2 SASEGT come from the germline V gene. The V gene end was trimmed by 2 bases and the J gene end by 3 bases; junction bases not matched to a gene: 6. This CDR3 comprises 15 residues. Written as DNA, the CDR3 is TGTGCCAGCAGTGAATTGGGACAGCCTCACTATGGCTACACCTTC. Translating it yields CASSELGQPHYGYTF.

This clonotype was observed a few times. The chain combines TRBV4-1 with TRBJ2-1; D may be TRBD1 (6 bases). The CDR3 covers 14 residues. Germline V gene data show CDR1 as MGHRA and CDR2 as YSYEKL. Trimming left V 3 bases short and J 3 bases short, with 9 bases between. DNA of the CDR3: TGCGCCAGCAGCCACCGGGACAACTACAATGAGCAGTTCTTC. It is translated as CASSHRDNYNEQFF.

This clonotype was found a few times. The V call is TRBV7-8, the J call TRBJ1-3, with D unclear. Trimming removed 3 bases at V and 4 bases at J, with 22 bases between. The germline V gene has CDR1 SGHVS and CDR2 FQNEAQ. The CDR3 sequence is 18 residues long. CDR3 protein: CASSLRLAATRGGNTIYF. In nucleotides, the CDR3 is TGTGCCAGCAGCTTGAGATTGGCAGCTACTCGAGGGGGAAACACCATATATTTT.

This clonotype has more than one count but fewer than ten. The rearrangement links TRBV6-1 to TRBJ2-7, with a possible D match to TRBD2 (6 bases). Looked up from germline, CDR1 is MNHNS and CDR2 is SASEGT. The CDR3 spans 14 residues. V lost 5 bases, J lost 6 bases, and 17 bases lay in between. The CDR3 nucleotides are TGTGCCAGCAGTAGGGGCGGGGTTCGTAGCGAGCAGTACTTC. Its protein product is CASSRGGVRSEQYF.

This clonotype was seen only a few times. The V gene is TRBV24-1, the J gene TRBJ2-7; maybe TRBD1 (5 bases). The CDR3 spans 14 residues. Germline V gene data show CDR1 as KGHDR and CDR2 as SFDVKD. V dropped 4 bases and J dropped 1 base, with 10 bases sitting between them. CDR3 DNA: TGTGCCACCAGTGACCGCGACAGATCCTACGAGCAGTACTTC. Residues: CATSDRDRSYEQYF.

The chain carries TRBV5-1 and TRBJ2-1; TRBD1 is a possible D gene (6 bases). The CDR3 has 16 residues. Trimming took off 2 bases at V and 0 bases at J, with 12 bases between the two ends. CDR1 is SGHRS and CDR2 is YFSETQ in the germline V gene. CDR3 sequence reads: CASSLPLTGSYNEQFF. DNA for the CDR3: TGCGCCAGCAGCTTACCTTTGACAGGCTCCTACAATGAGCAGTTCTTC.

This clonotype was counted a single time. The chain combines TRBV20-1 with TRBJ2-1; 8 bases align to TRBD1. The V gene's germline CDR1 is DFQATT and CDR2 SNEGSKA (reference sequence). With V trimmed by 6 bases and J by 13 bases, 14 bases remained unmatched. The CDR3 spans 13 residues. The CDR3: CSAVPYSGTGQFF. The CDR3 DNA follows: TGCAGTGCCGTACCATATTCCGGGACAGGCCAGTTCTTC.

This clonotype occurred a few times. The genes are TRBV6-2 or TRBV6-3 and TRBJ2-2; D is possibly TRBD2 (5 bases). V lost 6 bases, J lost 6 bases, and 17 bases lay in between. The CDR3 spans 15 residues. Germline V CDR1 and CDR2: MNHEY, SVGEGT. In DNA, the CDR3 is TGTGCCAGCAGAGACTACTCGAATACGGCCGGGGAGCTGTTTTTT. Residues: CASRDYSNTAGELFF.

This sequence joins TRBV4-1 and TRBJ1-3; 7 bases are a match to TRBD1. The CDR3 covers 18 residues. The trim removed 3 bases at V and 0 bases at J, leaving 11 bases unmatched. CDR1 is MGHRA and CDR2 is YSYEKL in the germline V gene. The CDR3 coding sequence is TGCGCCAGCAGCCAGGACGAAACAGGGGCCCGCTCTGGAAACACCATATATTTT. Amino acid sequence: CASSQDETGARSGNTIYF.

This clonotype has only a few counts. The V gene is TRBV2, the J gene TRBJ1-5, with D possibly matching TRBD1 (6 bases). The germline CDR1 and CDR2 sequences are SNHLY and FYNNEI. Trimming shortened V by 7 bases and J by 4 bases, and 11 bases separated the two germline ends. The CDR3 runs to 13 residues. CDR3 sequence reads: CASTRTENQPQHF. CDR3 sequence (DNA): TGTGCCAGCACTAGGACAGAGAATCAGCCCCAGCATTTT.